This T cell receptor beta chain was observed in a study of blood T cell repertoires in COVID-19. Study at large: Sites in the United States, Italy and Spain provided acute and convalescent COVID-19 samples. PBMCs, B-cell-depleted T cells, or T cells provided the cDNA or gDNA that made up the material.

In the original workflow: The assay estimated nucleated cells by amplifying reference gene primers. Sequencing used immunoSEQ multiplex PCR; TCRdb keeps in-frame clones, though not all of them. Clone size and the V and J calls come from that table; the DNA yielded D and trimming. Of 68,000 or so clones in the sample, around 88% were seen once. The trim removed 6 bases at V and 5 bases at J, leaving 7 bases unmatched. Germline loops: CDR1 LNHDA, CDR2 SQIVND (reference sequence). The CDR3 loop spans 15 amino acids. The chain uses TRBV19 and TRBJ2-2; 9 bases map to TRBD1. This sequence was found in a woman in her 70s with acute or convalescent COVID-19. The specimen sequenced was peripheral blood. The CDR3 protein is CASRGQGRGTGELFF. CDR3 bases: TGTGCCAGTAGGGGACAGGGCCGGGGAACCGGGGAGCTGTTTTTT.